These 13 T cell receptor beta chains were sequenced from one sample in a study of shared clonotypes between healthy human individuals. Some clones are missing from TCRdb's copy, which holds only in-frame ones; the method was immunoSEQ multiplex PCR. The sample holds 1.6 million or so clones, roughly 96% seen once. The sequenced material came from naive CD4+ T cells sorted from blood. Subset: CD45RA+ positively selected. The receptors here all came from a man aged 30-40 years in good health.

The J gene is TRBJ2-2, the V gene TRBV9, with 12 nucleotides matching TRBD2. CDR3 length: 15 residues. Germline lookup yields CDR1 SGDLS and CDR2 YYNGEE. V lost 3 bases and J lost 7; bases outside the gene matches: 4. The CDR3: CASSASGRAFGELFF. The CDR3 region has the DNA TGTGCCAGCAGCGCTAGCGGGAGGGCCTTCGGGGAGCTGTTTTTT.

DNA of the CDR3: TGTGCCAGCAGTATCCGTGGACAGGGTGGGGAGCAGTACTTC. It yields the protein CASSIRGQGGEQYF. J is TRBJ2-7 and V is TRBV6-5, with 8 positions matching TRBD1. This CDR3 contains 14 residues. V lost 5 bases to trimming and J lost 7 bases; unmatched junction nucleotides: 10. Germline V gene data show CDR1 as MNHEY and CDR2 as SVGAGI.

This chain links TRBV5-1 with TRBJ2-7; no clear D gene. The germline V and J ends were trimmed by 4 bases and 9 bases, with 5 bases remaining between them. This CDR3 comprises 9 residues. Germline V gives CDR1 SGHRS, CDR2 YFSETQ. CDR3 residues: CASSLGQYF. CDR3 bases: TGCGCCAGCAGCCTCGGGCAGTACTTC.

This chain connects TRBV27 to TRBJ1-1, with a tentative D call TRBD1 (6 bases). V was clipped by 1 base and J by 2 bases, with 23 bases between them. Per the germline V gene, CDR1 is MNHEY and CDR2 is SMNVEV (reference sequence). The CDR3 contains 19 residues. CDR3 in amino acids: CASSLFGLLGGGGNTEAFF. CDR3 nucleotides: TGTGCCAGCAGTTTATTCGGGCTATTGGGGGGCGGGGGAAACACTGAAGCTTTCTTT.

The rearrangement uses TRBV6-1 and TRBJ2-1, with D perhaps matching TRBD2 (5 bases). Germline CDR1 MNHNS, CDR2 SASEGT. The V and J ends lost 4 bases and 2 bases respectively, with 15 bases between them. The CDR3 has 16 amino acids. The CDR3 region is CASSVASGNPYNEQFF. Written as DNA, the CDR3 is TGTGCCAGCAGTGTAGCGTCCGGGAACCCCTACAATGAGCAGTTCTTC.

The gene calls are TRBV18 and TRBJ2-6, with TRBD1 as a possible D gene (5 bases). V was pared by 3 bases and J by 0 bases, with 9 bases between. Germline CDR1 reads KGHSH; CDR2 reads LQKENI. CDR3 length: 16 residues. CDR3 protein: CASSPIQGSGANVLTF. CDR3 nucleotides: TGTGCCAGCTCACCTATCCAGGGCTCTGGGGCCAACGTCCTGACTTTC.

J is TRBJ2-1 and V is TRBV11-3; 9 nucleotides align to TRBD2. The CDR3 loop spans 14 amino acids. Germline trimming cut 4 bases from V and 9 bases from J; bases unmatched to any gene: 7. CDR1 is SGHNT, CDR2 YENEEA, per germline. This CDR3 is CASSSGGRAGEQFF. The CDR3 nucleotides read TGTGCCAGCAGCTCAGGCGGGAGGGCGGGTGAGCAGTTCTTC.

A note on this clone: Other DNA sequences of this sample code for an identical CDR3. The genes are TRBV18 and TRBJ2-5; 7 positions agree with TRBD2. Germline-derived CDR1 and CDR2 are KGHSH and LQKENI. The V segment lost 2 bases and the J segment 5 bases; nucleotides outside the gene matches: 2. This CDR3 contains 13 residues. The DNA for the CDR3 is TGTGCCAGCTCACCAGGACTAGTGGAGACCCAGTACTTC. As protein: CASSPGLVETQYF.

This chain uses TRBV6-6 with TRBJ2-7; 11 bases are a match to TRBD1. V shed 5 bases and J 3 bases; nucleotides not matched to a gene: 3. In germline, CDR1 is MNHNY, CDR2 SVGAGI (reference sequence). This CDR3 has 14 amino acids. CDR3 loop: CASSTGTGGYEQYF. The CDR3 DNA follows: TGTGCCAGCAGTACCGGGACAGGGGGCTACGAGCAGTACTTC.

Regarding this clone: This same CDR3 is encoded by further DNA sequences in the sample. The chain links TRBV5-1 to TRBJ2-2, with D possibly matching TRBD1 (6 bases). Germline CDR1 and CDR2: SGHRS and YFSETQ. V was trimmed by 2 bases and J by 6 bases, leaving 8 bases between them. CDR3 length: 13 residues. The CDR3 coding sequence is TGCGCCAGCAGCTTACAGGGTTCCGGGGAGCTGTTTTTT. It specifies CASSLQGSGELFF.

This sequence joins TRBV30 and TRBJ1-1; D possibly corresponds to TRBD1 (5 bases). Germline V lookup: CDR1 GTSNPN, CDR2 SVGIG (reference sequence). The CDR3 length is 14 residues. V lost 0 bases and J lost 5, with 13 bases in between. CDR3 residues: CAWSVLWGRTEAFF. CDR3 DNA sequence: TGTGCCTGGAGTGTCCTATGGGGGAGGACTGAAGCTTTCTTT.

The CDR3 DNA reads TGCGCCAGCAGCCCGGTCGGACAGATGAACACTGAAGCTTTCTTT. This sequence encodes CASSPVGQMNTEAFF. This sequence joins TRBV4-1 and TRBJ1-1; D perhaps matches TRBD1 (6 bases). This CDR3 region has 15 residues. The germline V gene has CDR1 MGHRA and CDR2 YSYEKL. Trimming shortened V by 4 bases and J by 0 bases, and 12 bases separated the two germline ends.

V is TRBV6-1 and J is TRBJ2-6; D perhaps matches TRBD1 (6 bases). V was shortened by 5 bases and J by 0 bases, with 14 bases between the two germline ends. The CDR3 runs 17 residues. Germline CDR1 MNHNS, CDR2 SASEGT. The CDR3 nucleotides read TGTGCCAGCAGTAAAGGGGGTCCCCTCTCTGGGGCCAACGTCCTGACTTTC. Encoded protein: CASSKGGPLSGANVLTF.